Listed here are 9 T cell receptor beta chains from one sample, sequenced in a study of Graves' ophthalmopathy and Graves' hyperthyroidism. Scientists amplified the TCR beta CDR3 regions from RNA transcripts. The library came from an HTBI-primed first-round RT-PCR and a second-round multiplex PCR. TCRdb called the multiplex PCR reads again in MiXCR, with one record for every CDR3 protein. The table includes hundreds of thousands of distinct CDR3 sequences, around 40% detected once. The sample was peripheral blood. The receptor source for this set is an adult man with Graves' ophthalmopathy.

The chain recombines TRBV29-1 with TRBJ2-2, with 9 bases identical to TRBD2. The trim removed 4 bases at V and 4 bases at J, leaving 10 bases unmatched. This CDR3 spans 16 amino acids. The germline gives CDR1 SQVTM, CDR2 ANQGSEA. The CDR3 is CSVVSWGGRGTGELFF. CDR3 sequence (DNA): TGCAGCGTTGTTTCCTGGGGCGGGAGGGGCACCGGGGAGCTGTTTTTT.

This clonotype was detected a few times. The chain combines TRBV7-3 with TRBJ2-2; 7 bases align to TRBD2. The CDR3 is 15 amino acids. V was pared by 10 bases and J by 1 base, with 9 bases of the junction left unmatched. The germline CDR1 and CDR2 sequences are SGHTA and FQGTGA. In nucleotides, the CDR3 is TGTGCCACCAGACCCTCGGGGGGGAACACCGGGGAGCTGTTTTTT. Translating it yields CATRPSGGNTGELFF.

The chain links TRBV7-9 to TRBJ2-5; D gene ambiguous. Trimming took 3 bases from V and 9 from J, leaving 11 bases between them. In germline, CDR1 is SEHNR, CDR2 FQNEAQ (reference sequence). CDR3 size: 12 residues. CDR3: CASSLANQPQYF. The CDR3 DNA reads as TGTGCCAGCAGCTTGGCGAACCAGCCCCAGTACTTC.

This rearrangement joins TRBV5-1 to TRBJ1-1; 10 bases agree with TRBD1. CDR3 length: 14 amino acids. V lost 4 bases to trimming and J lost 4 bases; unmatched junction nucleotides: 4. Germline V gene data show CDR1 as SGHRS and CDR2 as YFSETQ. CDR3 residues: CASSTGQGFTEAFF. CDR3 DNA: TGCGCCAGCAGCACGGGACAGGGGTTCACTGAAGCTTTCTTT.

In this sample, this clonotype turned up many times. The gene calls are TRBV29-1 and TRBJ1-1; 9 bases fit TRBD1. CDR1 is SQVTM, CDR2 ANQGSEA, per germline. The CDR3 spans 12 residues. J lost 5 bases, V lost 6 bases, and 4 bases had no gene match. The CDR3 region has the DNA TGCAGCGTCCTTGGGACAGGGACTGAAGCTTTCTTT. Translating it yields CSVLGTGTEAFF.

Ten or more counts support this clonotype. This chain joins TRBV10-3 and TRBJ2-5; 8 bases align to TRBD1. The junction had 7 bases not matched to a gene; V was cut back by 6 bases and J by 4 bases. In germline, CDR1 is ENHRY, CDR2 SYGVKD. The CDR3 has 14 residues. This CDR3 is CAISPEQGAETQYF. The CDR3 nucleotides read TGTGCCATCAGCCCGGAGCAGGGGGCAGAGACCCAGTACTTC.

Ten or more counts support this clonotype. The genes are TRBV7-8 and TRBJ1-6; unclear D gene. Trimming removed 5 bases from V and 13 bases from J, with 12 bases in between. This CDR3 comprises 12 residues. Germline loops: CDR1 SGHVS, CDR2 FQNEAQ. The DNA of the CDR3 is TGTGCCAGCAGCCCGACGGAAATCCCCCTCCACTTT. Protein sequence: CASSPTEIPLHF.

The table lists this clonotype with many counts. V and J are TRBV13 and TRBJ2-7; TRBD2 aligns across 8 bases. Trimming removed 6 bases from V and 2 bases from J; junction bases left unmatched: 3. The CDR3 spans 13 residues. The V gene's germline CDR1 is PRHDT and CDR2 FYEKMQ (reference sequence). The CDR3 bases are TGTGCCAGCAGGCCCGGGGGGGCCTACGAGCAGTACTTC. It is translated as CASRPGGAYEQYF.

As concerns this clonotype: An end of the junction differs from the germline gene, which may be a read error. The rearrangement joins TRBV5-5 to TRBJ1-3; TRBD1 might be the D (6 bases). This CDR3 contains 18 residues. Germline-derived CDR1 and CDR2 are SGHKS and YYEKEE (reference sequence). The CDR3 is CASSQSRAGGLSGNTIYF. The CDR3 DNA is TGCGCCAGCAGCCAAAGTCGAGCGGGGGGCCTTTCTGGAAACACCATATATTTT. Combining the CDR3 with reference TRBV5-5 and TRBJ1-3 gives the whole variable domain DAGVTQSPTHLIKTRGQQVTLRCSPISGHKSVSWYQQVLGQGPQFIFQYYEKEERGRGNFPDRFSARQFPNYSSELNVNALLLGDSALYLCASSQSRAGGLSGNTIYFGEGSWLTVV.